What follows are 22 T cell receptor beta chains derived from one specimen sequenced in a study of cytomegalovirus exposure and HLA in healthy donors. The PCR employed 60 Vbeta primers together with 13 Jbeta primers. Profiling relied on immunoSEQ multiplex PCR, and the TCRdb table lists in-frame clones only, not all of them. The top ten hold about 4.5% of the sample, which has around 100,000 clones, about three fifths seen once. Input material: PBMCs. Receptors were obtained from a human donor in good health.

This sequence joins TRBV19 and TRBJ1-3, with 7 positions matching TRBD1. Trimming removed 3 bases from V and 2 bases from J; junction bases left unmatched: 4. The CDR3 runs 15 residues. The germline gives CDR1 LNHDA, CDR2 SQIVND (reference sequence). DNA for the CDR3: TGTGCCAGTAGTATTTTGACAGGGACTGGAAACACCATATATTTT. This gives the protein CASSILTGTGNTIYF.

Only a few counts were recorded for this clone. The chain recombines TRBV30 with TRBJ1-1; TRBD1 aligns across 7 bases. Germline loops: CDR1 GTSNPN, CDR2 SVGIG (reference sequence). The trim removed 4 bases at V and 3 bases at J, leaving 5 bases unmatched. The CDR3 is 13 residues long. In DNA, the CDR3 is TGTGCCTGGATGAGGGGGCTGGACACTGAAGCTTTCTTT. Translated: CAWMRGLDTEAFF.

The CDR3: CASSLEGGGGEQYF. The CDR3 region has the DNA TGCGCCAGCAGCTTGGAGGGCGGGGGAGGGGAGCAGTACTTC. The rearrangement links TRBV5-1 to TRBJ2-7, with 7 bases that match TRBD2. The CDR3 covers 14 residues. V lost 0 bases and J lost 7; bases outside the gene matches: 7. Germline V gene data show CDR1 as SGHRS and CDR2 as YFSETQ.

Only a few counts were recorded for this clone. The CDR3 bases are TGTGCCAGCAGCTCCGCAGCAGGGGCTTATGGAAACACCATATATTTT. Its translation: CASSSAAGAYGNTIYF. This rearrangement joins TRBV7-2 to TRBJ1-3; weak D call: TRBD1 (6 bases). Germline CDR1 SGHTA, CDR2 FQGNSA. Trimming took 4 bases from V and 3 from J, leaving 16 bases between them. There are 16 residues in the CDR3.

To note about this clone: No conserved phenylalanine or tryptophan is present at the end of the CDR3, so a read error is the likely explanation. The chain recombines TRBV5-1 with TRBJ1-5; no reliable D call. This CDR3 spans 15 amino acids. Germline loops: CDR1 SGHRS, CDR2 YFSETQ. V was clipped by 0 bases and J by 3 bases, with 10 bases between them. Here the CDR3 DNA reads TGCGCCAGCAGCTTGGGGGCAGGCGTCAATCAGCCCCAGCATGTT. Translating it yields CASSLGAGVNQPQHV.

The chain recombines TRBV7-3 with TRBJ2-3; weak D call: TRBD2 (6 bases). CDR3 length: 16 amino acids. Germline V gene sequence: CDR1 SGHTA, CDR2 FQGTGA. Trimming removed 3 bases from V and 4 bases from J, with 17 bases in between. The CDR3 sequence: CASSLTGGAGADTQYF. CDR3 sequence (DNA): TGTGCCAGCAGCTTGACCGGCGGGGCCGGCGCAGATACGCAGTATTTT.

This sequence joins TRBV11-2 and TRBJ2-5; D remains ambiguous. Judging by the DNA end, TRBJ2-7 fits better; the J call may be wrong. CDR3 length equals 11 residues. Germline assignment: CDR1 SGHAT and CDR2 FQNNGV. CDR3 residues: CASSSHYEQYF. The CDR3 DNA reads TGTGCCAGCAGCTCGCACTACGAGCAGTACTTC.

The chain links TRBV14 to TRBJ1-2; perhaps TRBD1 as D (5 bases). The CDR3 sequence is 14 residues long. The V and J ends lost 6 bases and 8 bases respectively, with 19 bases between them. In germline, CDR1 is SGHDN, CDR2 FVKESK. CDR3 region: CASRLNGNRGGYTF. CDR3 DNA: TGTGCCAGCAGACTTAACGGGAATCGGGGGGGCTACACCTTC.

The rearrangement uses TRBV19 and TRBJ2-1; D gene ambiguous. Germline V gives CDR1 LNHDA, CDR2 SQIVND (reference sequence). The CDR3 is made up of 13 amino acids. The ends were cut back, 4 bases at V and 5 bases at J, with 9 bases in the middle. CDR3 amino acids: CASSKISDNEQFF. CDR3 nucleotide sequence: TGTGCCAGTAGTAAGATCAGCGACAATGAGCAGTTCTTC.

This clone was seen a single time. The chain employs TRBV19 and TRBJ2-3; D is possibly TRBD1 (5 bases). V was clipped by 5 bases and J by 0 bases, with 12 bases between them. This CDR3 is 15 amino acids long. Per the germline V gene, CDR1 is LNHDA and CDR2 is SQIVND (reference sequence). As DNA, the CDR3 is TGTGCCAGTAGTCAAACAGGATCTAGCACAGATACGCAGTATTTT. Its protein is CASSQTGSSTDTQYF.

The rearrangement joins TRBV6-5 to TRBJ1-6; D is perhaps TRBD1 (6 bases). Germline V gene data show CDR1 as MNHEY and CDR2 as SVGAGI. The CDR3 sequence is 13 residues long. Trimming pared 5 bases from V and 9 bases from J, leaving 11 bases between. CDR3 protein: CASSPGVSSPLHF. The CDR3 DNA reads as TGTGCCAGCAGTCCAGGGGTTAGTTCACCCCTCCACTTT.

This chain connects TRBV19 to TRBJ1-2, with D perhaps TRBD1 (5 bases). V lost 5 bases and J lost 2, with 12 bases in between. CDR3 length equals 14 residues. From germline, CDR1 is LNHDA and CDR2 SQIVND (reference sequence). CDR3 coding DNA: TGTGCCAGTAGTTATTTCGGGGGGAACTATGGCTACACCTTC. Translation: CASSYFGGNYGYTF.

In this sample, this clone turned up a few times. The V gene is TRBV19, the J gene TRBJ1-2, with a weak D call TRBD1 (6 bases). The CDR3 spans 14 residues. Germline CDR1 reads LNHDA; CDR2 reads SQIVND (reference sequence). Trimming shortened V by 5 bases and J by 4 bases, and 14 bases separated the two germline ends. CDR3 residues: CASSSQGISYGYTF. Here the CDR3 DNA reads TGTGCCAGTAGTTCACAGGGAATTAGCTATGGCTACACCTTC.

In DNA form, the CDR3 reads TGTGCCAGCAGCCAAGATCGGGGATCAGATACGCAGTATTTT. As protein: CASSQDRGSDTQYF. This chain connects TRBV4-2 to TRBJ2-3, with D tentatively TRBD2 (5 bases). The CDR3 has 14 residues. CDR1 is LGHNA, CDR2 YNFKEQ, per germline. V shed 0 bases and J shed 4 bases, with 8 bases lying between them.

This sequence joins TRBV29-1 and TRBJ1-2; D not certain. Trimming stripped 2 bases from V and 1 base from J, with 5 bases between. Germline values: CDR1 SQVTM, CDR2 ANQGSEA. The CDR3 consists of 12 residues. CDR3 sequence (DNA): TGCAGCGTTGAACAAAATAACTATGGCTACACCTTC. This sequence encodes CSVEQNNYGYTF. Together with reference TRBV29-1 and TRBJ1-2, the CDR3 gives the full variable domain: SAVISQKPSRDICQRGTSLTIQCQVDSQVTMMFWYRQQPGQSLTLIATANQGSEATYESGFVIDKFPISRPNLTFSTLTVSNMSPEDSSIYLCSVEQNNYGYTFGSGTRLTVV.

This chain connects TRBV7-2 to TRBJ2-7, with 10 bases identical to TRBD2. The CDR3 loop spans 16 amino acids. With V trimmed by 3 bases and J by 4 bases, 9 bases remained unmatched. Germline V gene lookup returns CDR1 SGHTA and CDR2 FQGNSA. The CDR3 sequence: CASSFHSGRPSYEQYF. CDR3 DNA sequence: TGTGCCAGCAGCTTCCATAGCGGGAGGCCAAGTTACGAGCAGTACTTC.

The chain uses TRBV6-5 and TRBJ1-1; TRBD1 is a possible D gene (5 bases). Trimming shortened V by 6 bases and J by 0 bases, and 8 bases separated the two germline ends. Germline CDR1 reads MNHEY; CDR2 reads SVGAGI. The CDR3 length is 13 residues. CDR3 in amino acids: CASRGGMNTEAFF. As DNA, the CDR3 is TGTGCCAGCAGGGGGGGGATGAACACTGAAGCTTTCTTT.

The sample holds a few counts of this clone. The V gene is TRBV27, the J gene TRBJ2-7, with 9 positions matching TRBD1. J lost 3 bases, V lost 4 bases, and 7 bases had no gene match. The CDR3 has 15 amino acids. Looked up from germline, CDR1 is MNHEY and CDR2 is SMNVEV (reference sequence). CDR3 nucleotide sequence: TGTGCCAGCAGTTACCGGGACAGGGCCAGCTACGAGCAGTACTTC. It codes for CASSYRDRASYEQYF.

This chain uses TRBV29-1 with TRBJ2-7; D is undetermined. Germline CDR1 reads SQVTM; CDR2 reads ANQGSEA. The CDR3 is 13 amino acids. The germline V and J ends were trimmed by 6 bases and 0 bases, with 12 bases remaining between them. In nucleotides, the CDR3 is TGCAGCGTAGTGCAGGAAAACTCCTACGAGCAGTACTTC. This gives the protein CSVVQENSYEQYF.

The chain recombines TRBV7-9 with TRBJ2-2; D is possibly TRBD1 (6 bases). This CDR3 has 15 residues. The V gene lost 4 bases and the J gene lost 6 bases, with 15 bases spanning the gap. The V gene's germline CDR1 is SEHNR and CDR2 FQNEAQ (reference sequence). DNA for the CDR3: TGTGCCAGCAGCTCACTCAACCACAGGGCCGGGGAGCTGTTTTTT. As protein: CASSSLNHRAGELFF.

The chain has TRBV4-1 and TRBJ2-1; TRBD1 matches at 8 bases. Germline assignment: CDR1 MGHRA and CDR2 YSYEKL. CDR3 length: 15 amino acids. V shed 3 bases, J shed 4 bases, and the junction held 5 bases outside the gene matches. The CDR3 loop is CASSHLTGAYNEQFF. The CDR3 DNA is TGCGCCAGCAGCCACCTGACAGGGGCTTACAATGAGCAGTTCTTC.

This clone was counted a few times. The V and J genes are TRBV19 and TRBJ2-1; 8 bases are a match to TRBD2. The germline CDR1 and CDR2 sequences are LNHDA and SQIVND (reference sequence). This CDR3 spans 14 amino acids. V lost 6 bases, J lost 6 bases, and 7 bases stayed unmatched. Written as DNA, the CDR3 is TGTGCCAGTAGCGCCGGGGGGGAAAGCAATGAGCAGTTCTTC. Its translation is CASSAGGESNEQFF.